The TCR beta chain under discussion was sequenced for a study of T cell repertoires in cytomegalovirus infection. TCRdb re-derived calls from the reads in MiXCR, one entry per CDR3 protein. Of fewer than 950,000 distinct CDR3 sequences detected, about 31% appear once; the ten largest clones hold around 12%. The germline CDR1 and CDR2 sequences are MRHNA and SNTAGT. The V end lost 6 bases, the J end lost 1 base, and 15 bases lay between the germline ends. CDR3 size: 15 residues. About this clonotype: The antigen is not known.

This clonotype was sampled from a human donor in good health (CMV status not recorded). Some clones in this sample may be carry-over from other donors' samples. The source was cultured CD8+ T cells from PBMCs, collected from culture after CMV antigen stimulation. The chain couples TRBV6-4 to TRBJ1-1; D possibly corresponds to TRBD1 (6 bases). CDR3 nucleotide sequence: TGTGCCAGCAGCCTACAGGGTTCGGGGAACACTGAAGCTTTCTTT. Protein: CASSLQGSGNTEAFF.